This note documents a single T cell receptor (beta chain) sequence. Antigen specificity is unknown. The sample originates from a study of OX40 agonist ivuxolimab in advanced cancers. There are 12 residues in the CDR3. CDR1 is KGHSH, CDR2 LQKENI, per germline. With 2 bases removed from V and 4 bases from J, the gap between germline ends came to 4 bases. Libraries were prepared by immunoSEQ multiplex PCR; TCRdb keeps only in-frame clonotypes and omits some of them. The sample yields approximately 76,000 clones, 80% to 90% seen once. Findings of the study overall: Researchers did not establish what antigens the expanded peripheral T cells target.

This material consisted of CD4+ or CD8+ T cells sorted from blood, taken in a trial of the OX40 agonist ivuxolimab. The receptor was isolated from an adult with an advanced solid tumor such as melanoma, head and neck, liver or kidney cancer. V and J are TRBV18 and TRBJ2-3; D gene ambiguous. The CDR3: CASSPAADTQYF. In DNA, the CDR3 is TGTGCCAGCTCACCAGCCGCAGATACGCAGTATTTT.